Only a few counts were recorded for the clone carrying this TCR beta chain. The data are from a study of T-cell reconstitution after alpha-beta-depleted transplantation in children. The CDR3 length is 14 residues. The V end lost 1 base, the J end lost 5 bases, and 10 bases lay between the germline ends. Unique molecular identifiers were incorporated when the TCRbeta library was constructed. TCRdb fed the PCR reads into MiXCR, producing one record per CDR3 protein. This sample carries some 310,000 distinct CDR3 sequences, 23% of them seen once, and the ten largest clones take 10% to 11%. This chain joins TRBV12-3 or TRBV12-4 and TRBJ2-3, with D possibly TRBD2 on 6 matching bases. This TCR derives from a male patient under 18 who had a stem cell transplant for acute lymphoblastic leukemia, so the T cells may come from the graft donor. The sample consisted of PBMCs, mostly from graft donor cells, taken 180 days after TCRalphabeta/CD19-depleted stem cell transplant. The CDR3 is CASSLEGTLDTQYF. CDR3 DNA sequence: TGTGCCAGCAGTTTAGAGGGGACTTTAGATACGCAGTATTTT.